These 4 T cell receptor beta chains were sequenced from one sample in a study of blood T cell repertoires in COVID-19. Produced via immunoSEQ multiplex PCR; TCRdb's table is partial and in-frame only. This sample has tens of thousands of clones, with approximately 86% found just once. Sequences were obtained from peripheral blood. These receptors were taken from a man between 45 and 60 years old with active COVID-19.

This chain joins TRBV19 and TRBJ2-2; 9 bases are a match to TRBD1. CDR3 length: 15 residues. The V gene's germline CDR1 is LNHDA and CDR2 SQIVND (reference sequence). With V trimmed by 6 bases and J by 7 bases, 9 bases remained unmatched. CDR3 sequence: CASRIRDRVDGELFF. CDR3 nucleotides: TGTGCCAGTAGGATCCGGGACAGGGTGGACGGGGAGCTGTTTTTT.

In its sample, this clone was seen a few times. This chain joins TRBV11-2 and TRBJ2-7; 10 nucleotides line up with TRBD2. Germline CDR1 reads SGHAT; CDR2 reads FQNNGV. The CDR3 consists of 15 residues. V trimming: 5 bases; J trimming: 2 bases; junction bases outside the gene matches: 6. CDR3: CASSDLLAGAYEQYF. CDR3 in DNA: TGTGCCAGCAGCGATCTGCTAGCGGGGGCCTACGAGCAGTACTTC.

The chain uses TRBV10-1 and TRBJ1-5; TRBD1 matches 7 bases. This CDR3 has 13 amino acids. In germline, CDR1 is WNHNN, CDR2 SYGVQD (reference sequence). V lost 5 bases to trimming and J lost 4 bases; unmatched junction nucleotides: 2. CDR3 sequence (DNA): TGCGCCAGCAGTCTGACAGGGAATCAGCCCCAGCATTTT. Translated: CASSLTGNQPQHF.

This rearrangement joins TRBV19 to TRBJ1-3, with a possible D match to TRBD1 (6 bases). The V gene lost 7 bases and the J gene lost 4 bases, with 14 bases spanning the gap. This CDR3 has 14 residues. Germline assignment: CDR1 LNHDA and CDR2 SQIVND (reference sequence). The CDR3 DNA follows: TGTGCCAGTACCCCCTCCGGGACAGGAAACACCATATATTTT. It codes for CASTPSGTGNTIYF.